Sequencing of this T cell receptor (beta chain) was carried out in a study of Tregs in tolerant kidney transplant recipients (dated by TCRdb to about 2019). A note on the overall study: TCRbeta sequencing was used in the study to identify donor-specific regulatory T cells before combined kidney and bone marrow transplantation, and the identified cells were then tracked after transplant. Overall study results and their limits: PCR primers changed over time for some patients, so nucleotide-level comparison across those patients' samples was not possible. Because the study included only a small number of patients, the results must be confirmed in larger populations and under other immunosuppression protocols. Donor-specific Treg expansion was found to exceed global Treg expansion in tolerant patients, suggesting antigen-driven rather than nonspecific expansion. Biological reproducibility was not examined directly, but technical replication error appeared to be minimal. The most biologically relevant and donor-specific TCRbeta repertoire appeared to be identified by expanding Tregs with activated donor B cells.

For TCRbeta CDR3 sequencing, genomic DNA was extracted from sorted cells using the QIAGEN DNeasy Blood and Tissue Kit. Through immunoSEQ, high-throughput TCRbeta CDR3 sequencing was done commercially, including PCR amplification with internal controls and bias correction. The authors' pipeline ran thus. A unique productive TCRbeta sequence was defined by the CDR3 nucleotide sequence when primers matched, and otherwise by the CDR3 amino acid sequence together with the Vbeta and Jbeta genes. Sorting error was corrected by removing sequences shared between sorted populations at a frequency ratio of 2:1 or less, and the remaining shared sequences were assigned to the higher population. Sequences were defined as donor-reactive when expanded at least 5-fold in CFSE-low cells versus unstimulated cells and present at a frequency of at least 0.01% in CFSE-low cells. Repertoire divergence was quantified by Jensen-Shannon divergence calculated from the top 100 TCRbeta sequences ranked by frequency. For any sample with multiple sequencing runs, sorting error was corrected in each run separately before the runs were pooled. Sourced from immuneACCESS, this table was stored by TCRdb with only in-frame sequences that have V and J called. A share of the clones is absent; for the studies checked, an unresolved V gene accounts for under half, and the remainder has no known explanation. D and trimming come from the DNA, and the V and J calls and clone size come from that table. Recorded for this sample are approximately 47,000 clones; roughly 89% of them occurred a single time. The ten most abundant clones make up 15% to 18% of the sample.

Transplants used related donors with nonmyeloablative bone marrow transplantation; mixed chimerism was transient in the human trials. Thawed PBMCs were FACS-sorted into unstimulated Tregs (CD4+CD25+CD127-), CD4+ non-Tregs (CD4+CD25-), CD4 cells and CD8 cells. A few combined kidney and bone marrow transplant recipients from the ITN036ST trial were included as patients, and samples were available only from these trial subjects. Healthy control blood was separated into PBMCs by Ficoll density gradient and cryopreserved, and patient PBMCs were collected both before and after transplant. As for this clone: Which antigen it targets is not known. Within one base of it there is no much larger clone, and no base qualities were kept.

Germline trimming amounts to 3 bases on V and 6 bases on J, with 6 as the count of junction bases outside the gene matches. The CDR3 sequence holds 15 residues, the cysteine and phenylalanine included. The retained sequence is limited to the CDR3, 45 bases, with the frame set at the first base. The germline V gene provides CDR1 SGHRS and CDR2 YFSETQ. The rearranged chain carries TRBV5-1 and TRBJ1-1; the junction holds 12 bases that match TRBD1. The sequence was collected from a human patient who received a combined kidney and bone marrow transplant. Once a transplant has taken place, some T cells may be donor derived. The sequences come from CD8+ T cells from blood (PBMCs), collected 12 months after the transplant. The DNA is TGCGCCAGCAGCTGGGGACAGGGGGCGAGTTCTGAAGCTTTCTTT. It specifies CASSWGQGASSEAFF.